This TCR beta chain was identified during a study of T-cell memory formation after mild COVID-19. In this sample, this clonotype turned up many times. TCRdb itself ran the 5' RACE reads through MiXCR, one entry per CDR3 protein. The repertoire holds 90,000 to 120,000 distinct CDR3 sequences, with roughly 14% as singletons. The sequenced sample consisted of PBMCs or a T cell subset sorted from them (not recorded which). The sequence was obtained from a man aged 18-30 years who had mild COVID-19 (a few samples of this study predate the infection). Cell type and time point are not known.

The CDR3 protein is CASSLAPEAFF. For the CDR3, the DNA is TGTGCCAGCAGCTTAGCGCCGGAAGCTTTCTTT. The chain is built from TRBV7-9 and TRBJ1-1, with D unclear. CDR1 is SEHNR, CDR2 FQNEAQ, per germline (reference sequence). CDR3 length: 11 residues. Trimming left V 0 bases short and J 8 bases short, with 4 bases between.